This TCR delta chain was retrieved from a study of γδ T cells in repeated Plasmodium falciparum infection (TCRdb year 2021). For the wider study: In the natural-infection arm, Malian children exposed to intense seasonal malaria transmission were enrolled and compared against age and gender matched Australian children. Samples from controlled-infection subjects were taken at baseline, just before selected infections, and 21 days after each infection. The study looked at how repeated Plasmodium falciparum infection shapes the human gammadelta T cell repertoire, using both natural infection in Mali and controlled human malaria infection. Malian gammadelta TCR repertoires were analysed cross-sectionally in periods with no transmission and longitudinally across episodes of acute febrile malaria. Four controlled human malaria infections were administered to about 5 malaria-naive U.S. adults over around 630 days by bites from P. falciparum NF54-infected Anopheles stephensi mosquitoes.

CDR1 and CDR2 (TVYSNPD, GDNSRS) derive from the germline V gene (reference sequence). Inclusive of the bounding cysteine and phenylalanine, the CDR3 is 17 residues long. This entry keeps only the CDR3 DNA: 51 bases, framed from base 1. Trimming removed 0 bases from V and 10 bases from J, leaving 30 bases between the germline ends. This clone was detected many times. This clone's antigen is unknown. A clone one base away is much larger, so this may be a read error. Study-wide findings and limitations: The Malian cohort was drawn from a small rural village made up mostly of one ethnic group, which limits generalizability. In Vdelta2-negative gammadelta TCR repertoires, which were largely Vdelta1+, repeated controlled infections appeared to drive waves of new clonotype selection. Across time and infection, the Vgamma9/Vdelta2+ TCR repertoires showed a highly stable polyclonal makeup, with many TCRgamma sequences overlapping between individuals. Analysis of inter-individual variability in gammadelta T cell responses was limited by the small size of the controlled-infection cohort. Vdelta2-negative gammadelta TCR repertoires from Malian children appeared more clonally expanded, less diverse and less shared than those of Australian children.

Libraries were prepared through multiplex PCR. This sample was sequenced with an Illumina MiSeq. Each sorted gammadelta T cell sample was sequenced for both the TCR gamma (TRG) and TCR delta (TRD) chains. The original pipeline was this. The repertoire analyses drew on clonotype tree plots, the accumulated frequency of the top 20 clonotypes, and diversity index (DI) and D75 metrics. With CATT, TCRdb called clones again from the public reads; duplicate DNA rows were later joined. The V and J calls and clone size are TCRdb's, not the authors'. This sample lists approximately 53,000 delta-chain clones; approximately 1.5% were detected once. Jointly, the top ten make up about 15% of the sample. For bulk TCR repertoire analysis, Vgamma9/Vdelta2+ and Vdelta2-negative gammadelta T cell populations were flow-sorted out of peripheral blood mononuclear cells.

This receptor chain uses TRDV3 and TRDJ1; D gene: possibly TRDD3, on 10 matching bases. The receptor comes from a pool of human donors (malaria-infected and uninfected, not separated). The specimen was gamma-delta T cells from blood. The DNA sequence is TGTGCCTTTAGTCCCCTTCCTACGCCGAATGGGGGATACCCACTCATCTTT. Its product reads: CAFSPLPTPNGGYPLIF.